The clone carrying this T cell receptor beta chain was recorded once. In germline, CDR1 is MNHEY, CDR2 SVGAGI. Losses at the gene ends were 6 bases for V and 1 base for J; bases not matched to a gene: 8. The CDR3 spans 15 residues. Participants had their cohort set by participant-reported clinical history. Authors' analysis steps: Amplification from reference gene primers served as the basis for estimated nucleated cell counts. TCRdb keeps only in-frame clones here, not all; method: immunoSEQ multiplex PCR. From that table come the V and J calls and clone size; the DNA was used to work out D and trimming. The top ten clones hold about 1.7% of a sample with around 300,000 clones, around 90% of them seen once. The source of the sample is a study of blood T cell repertoires in COVID-19. The overall study: The study drew acute and convalescent COVID-19 samples from the United States, Italy and Spain.

This TCR came from a woman between 18 and 29 years old with acute COVID-19. This chain joins TRBV6-5 and TRBJ1-1, with TRBD1 identical over 7 bases. The sequenced sample was PBMCs or T cells enriched from blood (not recorded which). The CDR3 sequence: CASRRGGQSNTEAFF. As DNA, the CDR3 is TGTGCCAGCAGACGAGGGGGACAGTCGAACACTGAAGCTTTCTTT.